One and the same sample provided the 17 T cell receptor beta chains below, sequenced in a study of blood T cell repertoires in COVID-19. Produced via immunoSEQ multiplex PCR; TCRdb's table is partial and in-frame only. This sample carries 100,000 to 150,000 clones, 70% to 85% of them seen once, and the ten largest clones take around 15%. Sequencing was carried out using peripheral blood. These receptors originate from a woman between 45 and 60 years old with acute or convalescent COVID-19.

The chain carries TRBV5-4 and TRBJ1-1; D uncertain. Germline-derived CDR1 and CDR2 are SGHNT and YYREEE (reference sequence). CDR3 length: 16 residues. The V end lost 2 bases, the J end lost 0 bases, and 14 bases lay between the germline ends. CDR3 sequence reads: CASSFYTGNLNTEAFF. In nucleotides, the CDR3 is TGTGCCAGCAGCTTTTACACGGGAAACCTGAACACTGAAGCTTTCTTT.

This sequence joins TRBV14 and TRBJ1-2; D uncertain. The V gene lost 5 bases and the J gene lost 8 bases, with 21 bases spanning the gap. Germline V gene lookup returns CDR1 SGHDN and CDR2 FVKESK. This CDR3 has 15 residues. The CDR3 sequence is CASSKIPARGSGYTF. As DNA, the CDR3 is TGTGCCAGCAGCAAAATACCCGCCCGGGGATCGGGCTACACCTTC. Together with reference TRBV14 and TRBJ1-2, the CDR3 gives the full variable domain: EAGVTQFPSHSVIEKGQTVTLRCDPISGHDNLYWYRRVMGKEIKFLLHFVKESKQDESGMPNNRFLAERTGGTYSTLKVQPAELEDSGVYFCASSKIPARGSGYTFGSGTRLTVV.

This chain connects TRBV30 to TRBJ2-5, with 14 nucleotides matching TRBD2. The CDR3 is made up of 15 amino acids. V shed 5 bases and J 4 bases; nucleotides not matched to a gene: 6. CDR1 and CDR2 (germline): GTSNPN, SVGIG (reference sequence). DNA for the CDR3: TGTGCCTGGCTACGACTAGCGGGGGGGTCAGAGACCCAGTACTTC. It specifies CAWLRLAGGSETQYF.

The chain employs TRBV3-1 (or the pseudogene TRBV3-2) and TRBJ2-7; 9 positions agree with TRBD2. The CDR3 has 14 amino acids. V trimming: 1 base; J trimming: 9 bases; junction bases outside the gene matches: 7. Germline CDR1 and CDR2: LGHDT and YNNKEL (reference sequence). The CDR3 protein is CASSQGLAGTPQYF. CDR3 nucleotides: TGTGCCAGCAGCCAAGGGCTAGCGGGGACACCGCAGTACTTC.

This rearrangement joins TRBV18 to TRBJ1-2; D unclear. The germline CDR1 and CDR2 sequences are KGHSH and LQKENI. This CDR3 is built from 12 residues. Trimming left V 3 bases short and J 5 bases short, with 7 bases between. CDR3 protein: CASSPGEYGYTF. CDR3 nucleotide sequence: TGTGCCAGCTCACCGGGAGAATATGGCTACACCTTC. Full variable domain (outside the CDR3, taken from reference TRBV18 and TRBJ1-2): NAGVMQNPRHLVRRRGQEARLRCSPMKGHSHVYWYRQLPEEGLKFMVYLQKENIIDESGMPKERFSAEFPKEGPSILRIQQVVRGDSAAYFCASSPGEYGYTFGSGTRLTVV.

This clone was detected once. This chain links TRBV5-1 with TRBJ1-1, with 9 bases lining up with TRBD1. J was trimmed by 4 bases and V by 3 bases; bases with no gene match: 7. CDR3 size: 15 residues. Germline V gene data show CDR1 as SGHRS and CDR2 as YFSETQ. As DNA, the CDR3 is TGCGCCAGCAGCTGGGGGGACAGGGCTAGCACTGAAGCTTTCTTT. This sequence encodes CASSWGDRASTEAFF. The complete variable domain, with remaining parts taken from reference TRBV5-1 and TRBJ1-1, reads KAGVTQTPRYLIKTRGQQVTLSCSPISGHRSVSWYQQTPGQGLQFLFEYFSETQRNKGNFPGRFSGRQFSNSRSEMNVSTLELGDSALYLCASSWGDRASTEAFFGQGTRLTVV.

The V gene is TRBV6-1, the J gene TRBJ1-6; TRBD1 aligns across 8 bases. Germline V lookup: CDR1 MNHNS, CDR2 SASEGT. The CDR3 loop spans 18 amino acids. Trimming cost V 1 base and J 7 bases; bases outside gene matches: 12. In DNA form, the CDR3 reads TGTGCCAGCAGTGAAGAGCCCTTGACAGGGGTAATCAATTCACCCCTCCACTTT. Amino acids: CASSEEPLTGVINSPLHF.

This clone was recorded a few times. CDR3 DNA: TGTGCCAGCAGTCAGACCCTTGCGGGGGGCACAGATACGCAGTATTTT. Translating gives CASSQTLAGGTDTQYF. This chain uses TRBV4-2 with TRBJ2-3; TRBD2 matches 7 bases. The CDR3 totals 16 residues. The V gene's germline CDR1 is LGHNA and CDR2 YNFKEQ. V gave up 6 bases and J gave up 1 base; unmatched junction bases: 10.

The chain links TRBV18 to TRBJ2-5; TRBD1 aligns across 7 bases. Germline lookup yields CDR1 KGHSH and CDR2 LQKENI. The CDR3 loop spans 15 amino acids. V was clipped by 3 bases and J by 2 bases; unmatched bases: 6. In DNA, the CDR3 is TGTGCCAGCTCACCCGTTGGACAGGATCAAGAGACCCAGTACTTC. It yields the protein CASSPVGQDQETQYF.

V gene TRBV6-1 combines with J gene TRBJ1-5, with D possibly matching TRBD1 (5 bases). Germline V lookup: CDR1 MNHNS, CDR2 SASEGT. This CDR3 has 14 residues. Trimming took 3 bases from V and 6 from J, leaving 12 bases between them. CDR3 sequence (DNA): TGTGCCAGCAGTGAGGGGCACCCCCGTCAGCCCCAGCATTTT. Amino acid sequence: CASSEGHPRQPQHF.

This clone has only a few counts. This CDR3 reads CATGQNYEQYF. The DNA for the CDR3 is TGTGCCACCGGACAGAACTACGAGCAGTACTTC. The V gene is TRBV5-5, the J gene TRBJ2-7, with a weak D call TRBD1 (6 bases). V lost 9 bases, J lost 3 bases, and 10 bases lay in between. The CDR3 is 11 amino acids. Per the germline V gene, CDR1 is SGHKS and CDR2 is YYEKEE (reference sequence). The full variable domain, completed using reference TRBV5-5 and TRBJ2-7, is DAGVTQSPTHLIKTRGQQVTLRCSPISGHKSVSWYQQVLGQGPQFIFQYYEKEERGRGNFPDRFSARQFPNYSSELNVNALLLGDSALYLCATGQNYEQYFGPGTRLTVT.

The chain uses TRBV30 and TRBJ1-2; 7 bases agree with TRBD1. The V gene's germline CDR1 is GTSNPN and CDR2 SVGIG (reference sequence). Trimming at V came to 1 base and at J to 7 bases, leaving 6 bases not matched to a gene. This CDR3 has 13 amino acids. CDR3 nucleotide sequence: TGTGCCTGGAGTGCCGGACAGGCGGTTGGCTACACCTTC. Its translation: CAWSAGQAVGYTF.

The V call is TRBV29-1, the J call TRBJ1-6; 7 nucleotides agree with TRBD1. V lost 6 bases to trimming and J lost 5 bases; unmatched junction nucleotides: 4. Germline CDR1 and CDR2: SQVTM and ANQGSEA. The CDR3 has 13 amino acids. The CDR3 region is CSVGGQDNSPLHF. The DNA for the CDR3 is TGCAGCGTGGGAGGACAGGATAATTCACCCCTCCACTTT.

V gene TRBV2 combines with J gene TRBJ1-5, with 11 positions matching TRBD1. The CDR3 totals 14 residues. V gave up 4 bases and J gave up 4 bases; unmatched junction bases: 0. Germline V gene sequence: CDR1 SNHLY, CDR2 FYNNEI. The CDR3 loop is CASSGDRGNQPQHF. CDR3 bases: TGTGCCAGCAGTGGGGACAGGGGGAATCAGCCCCAGCATTTT.

CDR3 coding DNA: TGTGCCAGCTCGATGTCGACAGCGTCCTCTGGAAACACCATATATTTT. This codes for CASSMSTASSGNTIYF. This chain connects TRBV18 to TRBJ1-3; D perhaps matches TRBD1 (5 bases). From germline, CDR1 is KGHSH and CDR2 LQKENI. The CDR3 spans 16 residues. V was trimmed by 6 bases and J by 0 bases, leaving 15 bases between them.

In the case of this clone: A read error may account for a junction end that differs from germline. The chain carries TRBV5-8 and TRBJ1-6; 10 bases map to TRBD1. Germline lookup yields CDR1 SGHTS and CDR2 YDEGEE. This CDR3 spans 15 amino acids. The CDR3 DNA is TGTGCCAGCAGATTGGGACAGGGGATAGGATCACCCCTCCACTTT. Translating gives CASRLGQGIGSPLHF.

The V gene is TRBV2, the J gene TRBJ1-2; TRBD1 might be the D (6 bases). The V gene's germline CDR1 is SNHLY and CDR2 FYNNEI. Trimming removed 6 bases from V and 8 bases from J, with 16 bases in between. CDR3 length: 13 amino acids. The CDR3 DNA is TGTGCCAGCAGCCGACGGACAGCAAAGGGCTACACCTTC. Residues: CASSRRTAKGYTF.